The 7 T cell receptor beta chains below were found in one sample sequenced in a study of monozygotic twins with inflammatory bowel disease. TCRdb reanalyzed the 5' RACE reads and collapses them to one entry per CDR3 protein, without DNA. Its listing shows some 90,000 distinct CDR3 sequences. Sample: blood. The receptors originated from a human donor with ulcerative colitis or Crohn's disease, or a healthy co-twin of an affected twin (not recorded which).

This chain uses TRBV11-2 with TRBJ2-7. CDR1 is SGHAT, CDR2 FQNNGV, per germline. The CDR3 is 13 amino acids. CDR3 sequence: CASSMAGSYEQYF.

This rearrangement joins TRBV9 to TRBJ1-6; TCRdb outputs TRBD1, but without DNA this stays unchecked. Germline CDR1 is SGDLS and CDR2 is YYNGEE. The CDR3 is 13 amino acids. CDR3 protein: CASSAGQISPLHF.

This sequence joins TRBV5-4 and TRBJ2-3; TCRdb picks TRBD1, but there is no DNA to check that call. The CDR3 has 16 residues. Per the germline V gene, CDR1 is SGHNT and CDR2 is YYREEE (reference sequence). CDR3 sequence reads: CASSPVRTESTDTQYF.

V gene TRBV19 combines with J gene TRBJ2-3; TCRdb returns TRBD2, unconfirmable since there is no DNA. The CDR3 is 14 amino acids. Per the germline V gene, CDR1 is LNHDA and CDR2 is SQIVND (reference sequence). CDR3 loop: CASSIAGYTDTQYF. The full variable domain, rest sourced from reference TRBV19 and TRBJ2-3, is DGGITQSPKYLFRKEGQNVTLSCEQNLNHDAMYWYRQDPGQGLRLIYYSQIVNDFQKGDIAEGYSVSREKKESFPLTVTSAQKNPTAFYLCASSIAGYTDTQYFGPGTRLTVL.

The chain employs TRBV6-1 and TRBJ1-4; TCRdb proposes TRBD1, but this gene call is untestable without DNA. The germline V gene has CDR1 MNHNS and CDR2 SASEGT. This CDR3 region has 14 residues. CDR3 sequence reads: CASSEDRLTEKLFF.

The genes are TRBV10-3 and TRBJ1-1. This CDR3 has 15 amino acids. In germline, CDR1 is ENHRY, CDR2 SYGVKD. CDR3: CAISDRNDMNTEAFF.

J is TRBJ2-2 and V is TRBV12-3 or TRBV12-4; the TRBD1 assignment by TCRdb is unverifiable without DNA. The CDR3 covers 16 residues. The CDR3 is CASSPSWGGLIGELFF.